The 20 T cell receptor beta chains given below trace back to one sample, sequenced in a study of blood T cells in healthy people across ages. The second PCR ran roughly 6 to 11 cycles with a sample-barcoded 5' primer and J-beta primers. Using its own MiXCR run on the 5' RACE reads, TCRdb lists one record per CDR3 protein. The table lists just under 900,000 distinct CDR3 sequences, under 35% of them singletons. The sample consisted of blood. The receptors originated from a woman aged 80 or over in good health.

This clonotype was recorded many times. The rearrangement uses TRBV5-1 and TRBJ2-1, with 11 bases identical to TRBD2. Germline trimming cut 1 base from V and 7 bases from J; bases unmatched to any gene: 10. The germline V gene has CDR1 SGHRS and CDR2 YFSETQ. CDR3 length: 17 amino acids. This CDR3 is CASSLPSLAGVLNEQFF. The CDR3 DNA reads as TGCGCCAGCAGCTTGCCCTCACTAGCGGGGGTTTTGAATGAGCAGTTCTTC. Full variable domain (outside the CDR3, taken from reference TRBV5-1 and TRBJ2-1): KAGVTQTPRYLIKTRGQQVTLSCSPISGHRSVSWYQQTPGQGLQFLFEYFSETQRNKGNFPGRFSGRQFSNSRSEMNVSTLELGDSALYLCASSLPSLAGVLNEQFFGPGTRLTVL.

V gene TRBV7-9 combines with J gene TRBJ2-2; D is perhaps TRBD1 (5 bases). The CDR3 spans 18 residues. Trimming took 1 base from V and 5 from J, leaving 20 bases between them. Germline V CDR1 and CDR2: SEHNR, FQNEAQ (reference sequence). This CDR3 reads CASSLGQRQGGATGELFF. The CDR3, as DNA: TGTGCCAGCAGCTTAGGGCAGAGGCAGGGTGGAGCGACCGGGGAGCTGTTTTTT.

This chain joins TRBV30 and TRBJ2-7; 10 nucleotides align to TRBD2. The CDR3 is 15 amino acids. In germline, CDR1 is GTSNPN, CDR2 SVGIG (reference sequence). V lost 2 bases and J lost 1; bases outside the gene matches: 5. CDR3 DNA: TGTGCCTGGAGTTCGGCTAGCGGGGGTTCCTACGAGCAGTACTTC. Its protein is CAWSSASGGSYEQYF.

This clonotype was detected only a few times. The chain employs TRBV4-1 and TRBJ2-3; possibly TRBD2 for D (7 bases). Trimming cost V 1 base and J 0 bases, with 11 bases left between them. The CDR3 contains 16 residues. Per germline, CDR1 MGHRA and CDR2 YSYEKL. CDR3 nucleotides: TGCGCCAGCAGCCAAGGGCGGGGGCCAAGCACAGATACGCAGTATTTT. It codes for CASSQGRGPSTDTQYF.

This clonotype has a count of ten or more. The CDR3 sequence: CASSLARAGGEQFF. For the CDR3, the DNA is TGTGCCAGCAGCTTAGCGCGCGCTGGTGGTGAGCAGTTCTTC. V is TRBV7-2 and J is TRBJ2-1; D is unclear. Trimming stripped 0 bases from V and 9 bases from J, with 12 bases between. Germline V gene sequence: CDR1 SGHTA, CDR2 FQGNSA. The CDR3 extends over 14 amino acids.

There are a few counts of this clonotype. Because the CDR3's place on the DNA is in doubt, the DNA is left out and the CDR3 is given as listed by TCRdb. The chain recombines TRBV28 with TRBJ1-1; the DNA was not used to check the table's D call, TRBD1. CDR1 MDHEN and CDR2 SYDVKM come from the germline V gene. The CDR3 has 14 residues if both end residues are counted. CDR3 region: CASSSSGAGAEAFF.

In its sample, this clonotype was seen a few times. The gene calls are TRBV6-6 and TRBJ1-5; D is undetermined. This CDR3 is 13 amino acids long. V was trimmed by 6 bases and J by 3 bases, leaving 9 bases between them. Germline assignment: CDR1 MNHNY and CDR2 SVGAGI (reference sequence). The CDR3 is CASRGQVNQPQHF. DNA for the CDR3: TGTGCCAGCAGAGGGCAGGTCAATCAGCCCCAGCATTTT.

This clonotype was recorded at least ten times. The V call is TRBV10-3, the J call TRBJ1-1, with D hard to call. Deletions cut 8 bases from V and 6 bases from J, with 13 bases between. The germline gives CDR1 ENHRY, CDR2 SYGVKD. The CDR3 has 12 residues. The CDR3 DNA is TGTGCCATCCAGACGGCCCACGCTGAAGCTTTCTTT. Protein: CAIQTAHAEAFF.

At least ten counts were recorded for this clonotype. The rearrangement links TRBV6-5 to TRBJ2-5, with TRBD2 as a possible D gene (5 bases). From germline, CDR1 is MNHEY and CDR2 SVGAGI. Trimming stripped 3 bases from V and 4 bases from J, with 12 bases between. CDR3 length: 14 residues. CDR3 bases: TGTGCCAGCAGTTATGGCCCGGCGGGAGAGACCCAGTACTTC. Amino acids: CASSYGPAGETQYF.

The chain carries TRBV3-1 and TRBJ1-2; D remains ambiguous. The germline CDR1 and CDR2 sequences are LGHDT and YNNKEL (reference sequence). The V gene lost 1 base and the J gene lost 4 bases, with 10 bases spanning the gap. The CDR3 length is 14 residues. In DNA, the CDR3 is TGTGCCAGCAGCCAAGGGTACAGTCCCTATGGCTACACCTTC. Amino acids: CASSQGYSPYGYTF. The full variable domain, its missing parts supplied by reference TRBV3-1 and TRBJ1-2, is DTAVSQTPKYLVTQMGNDKSIKCEQNLGHDTMYWYKQDSKKFLKIMFSYNNKELIINETVPNRFSPKSPDKAHLNLHINSLELGDSAVYFCASSQGYSPYGYTFGSGTRLTVV.

V usage is TRBV18 and J usage is TRBJ2-1, with 8 bases that match TRBD1. CDR1 is KGHSH, CDR2 LQKENI, per germline. Trimming took 5 bases from V and 4 from J; bases not matched to a gene: 7. The CDR3 sequence is 15 residues long. Here the CDR3 DNA reads TGTGCCAGCTCAGAACAGGGGGGATCATACAATGAGCAGTTCTTC. This gives the protein CASSEQGGSYNEQFF.

The J gene is TRBJ2-3, the V gene TRBV20-1, with D tentatively TRBD1 (6 bases). This CDR3 is 17 amino acids long. The ends were cut back, 0 bases at V and 3 bases at J, with 19 bases in the middle. The germline CDR1 and CDR2 sequences are DFQATT and SNEGSKA (reference sequence). As DNA, the CDR3 is TGCAGTGCTAGAGATCAGGGGTGGCTAGAAGAGACAGATACGCAGTATTTT. It yields the protein CSARDQGWLEETDTQYF.

The chain employs TRBV13 and TRBJ2-1; 10 bases map to TRBD2. The CDR3 is 14 residues long. Germline V gene lookup returns CDR1 PRHDT and CDR2 FYEKMQ (reference sequence). J lost 15 bases, V lost 5 bases, and 13 bases had no gene match. Here the CDR3 DNA reads TGTGCCAGCAGCACTTTATTAGCGGGAGGTAGTCCGTTCTTC. The encoded protein is CASSTLLAGGSPFF.

As for this clonotype: One junction end does not reproduce the germline sequence, and a read error may be involved. V usage is TRBV7-2 and J usage is TRBJ2-1, with D perhaps TRBD1 (6 bases). Germline lookup yields CDR1 SGHTA and CDR2 FQGNSA. The CDR3 is made up of 15 amino acids. The CDR3 region has the DNA TGTGCCTGCAGCTTAGCCCAGGGGCCCTACAATGAGCAGTTCTTC. It specifies CACSLAQGPYNEQFF.

The chain is built from TRBV6-2 or TRBV6-3 and TRBJ2-7, with 10 bases matching TRBD2. CDR1 is MNHEY and CDR2 is SVGEGT in the germline V gene. With V trimmed by 7 bases and J by 2 bases, 5 bases remained unmatched. The CDR3 length is 14 residues. DNA of the CDR3: TGTGCCAGCACCAACGGACTAGCGGCCTACGAGCAGTACTTC. It is translated as CASTNGLAAYEQYF.

This clonotype was recorded a few times. This chain joins TRBV6-4 and TRBJ2-2; tentatively, D is TRBD1 (5 bases). Looked up from germline, CDR1 is MRHNA and CDR2 is SNTAGT. Trimming took 4 bases from V and 6 from J, leaving 12 bases between them. There are 14 residues in the CDR3. CDR3 nucleotides: TGTGCCAGCAGTGCTCAGTGGGGCGCCGGGGAGCTGTTTTTT. The encoded protein is CASSAQWGAGELFF.

This clonotype was found a few times. This chain uses TRBV19 with TRBJ2-5; 7 bases fit TRBD1. The V gene end was trimmed by 3 bases and the J gene end by 9 bases; junction bases not matched to a gene: 7. The CDR3 has 13 residues. Germline V gene sequence: CDR1 LNHDA, CDR2 SQIVND (reference sequence). In DNA form, the CDR3 reads TGTGCCAGTAGTATCTCGACAGGGATGGCCCAGTACTTC. It translates to CASSISTGMAQYF.

This clonotype was observed a handful of times. This may be a read error, as it is one base from a much larger clone. The chain joins TRBV25-1 to TRBJ2-6, with 7 positions matching TRBD2. CDR1 is MGHDK, CDR2 SYGVNS, per germline. This CDR3 is built from 13 residues. In DNA form, the CDR3 reads TGTGCCAGCAGTGTCCGGGGGGTCAACGTCCTGACTTTC. Translation gives CASSVRGVNVLTF.

This clonotype was observed at least ten times. This chain joins TRBV6-2 or TRBV6-3 and TRBJ2-7; unclear D gene. This CDR3 contains 15 residues. Germline loops: CDR1 MNHEY, CDR2 SVGEGT. The V end lost 2 bases, the J end lost 2 bases, and 13 bases lay between the germline ends. The CDR3, as DNA: TGTGCCAGCAGTTACGGCAGTCGATCAACCTACGAGCAGTACTTC. It is translated as CASSYGSRSTYEQYF.

This clonotype has a count of ten or more. The chain combines TRBV7-2 with TRBJ2-3, with 8 bases identical to TRBD1. CDR1 is SGHTA, CDR2 FQGNSA, per germline. This CDR3 has 15 amino acids. The V and J ends lost 5 bases and 3 bases, in that order; junction bases with no gene match: 7. CDR3 coding DNA: TGTGCCAGCAGCACACAGGGGGGCCCTACAGATACGCAGTATTTT. It is translated as CASSTQGGPTDTQYF.